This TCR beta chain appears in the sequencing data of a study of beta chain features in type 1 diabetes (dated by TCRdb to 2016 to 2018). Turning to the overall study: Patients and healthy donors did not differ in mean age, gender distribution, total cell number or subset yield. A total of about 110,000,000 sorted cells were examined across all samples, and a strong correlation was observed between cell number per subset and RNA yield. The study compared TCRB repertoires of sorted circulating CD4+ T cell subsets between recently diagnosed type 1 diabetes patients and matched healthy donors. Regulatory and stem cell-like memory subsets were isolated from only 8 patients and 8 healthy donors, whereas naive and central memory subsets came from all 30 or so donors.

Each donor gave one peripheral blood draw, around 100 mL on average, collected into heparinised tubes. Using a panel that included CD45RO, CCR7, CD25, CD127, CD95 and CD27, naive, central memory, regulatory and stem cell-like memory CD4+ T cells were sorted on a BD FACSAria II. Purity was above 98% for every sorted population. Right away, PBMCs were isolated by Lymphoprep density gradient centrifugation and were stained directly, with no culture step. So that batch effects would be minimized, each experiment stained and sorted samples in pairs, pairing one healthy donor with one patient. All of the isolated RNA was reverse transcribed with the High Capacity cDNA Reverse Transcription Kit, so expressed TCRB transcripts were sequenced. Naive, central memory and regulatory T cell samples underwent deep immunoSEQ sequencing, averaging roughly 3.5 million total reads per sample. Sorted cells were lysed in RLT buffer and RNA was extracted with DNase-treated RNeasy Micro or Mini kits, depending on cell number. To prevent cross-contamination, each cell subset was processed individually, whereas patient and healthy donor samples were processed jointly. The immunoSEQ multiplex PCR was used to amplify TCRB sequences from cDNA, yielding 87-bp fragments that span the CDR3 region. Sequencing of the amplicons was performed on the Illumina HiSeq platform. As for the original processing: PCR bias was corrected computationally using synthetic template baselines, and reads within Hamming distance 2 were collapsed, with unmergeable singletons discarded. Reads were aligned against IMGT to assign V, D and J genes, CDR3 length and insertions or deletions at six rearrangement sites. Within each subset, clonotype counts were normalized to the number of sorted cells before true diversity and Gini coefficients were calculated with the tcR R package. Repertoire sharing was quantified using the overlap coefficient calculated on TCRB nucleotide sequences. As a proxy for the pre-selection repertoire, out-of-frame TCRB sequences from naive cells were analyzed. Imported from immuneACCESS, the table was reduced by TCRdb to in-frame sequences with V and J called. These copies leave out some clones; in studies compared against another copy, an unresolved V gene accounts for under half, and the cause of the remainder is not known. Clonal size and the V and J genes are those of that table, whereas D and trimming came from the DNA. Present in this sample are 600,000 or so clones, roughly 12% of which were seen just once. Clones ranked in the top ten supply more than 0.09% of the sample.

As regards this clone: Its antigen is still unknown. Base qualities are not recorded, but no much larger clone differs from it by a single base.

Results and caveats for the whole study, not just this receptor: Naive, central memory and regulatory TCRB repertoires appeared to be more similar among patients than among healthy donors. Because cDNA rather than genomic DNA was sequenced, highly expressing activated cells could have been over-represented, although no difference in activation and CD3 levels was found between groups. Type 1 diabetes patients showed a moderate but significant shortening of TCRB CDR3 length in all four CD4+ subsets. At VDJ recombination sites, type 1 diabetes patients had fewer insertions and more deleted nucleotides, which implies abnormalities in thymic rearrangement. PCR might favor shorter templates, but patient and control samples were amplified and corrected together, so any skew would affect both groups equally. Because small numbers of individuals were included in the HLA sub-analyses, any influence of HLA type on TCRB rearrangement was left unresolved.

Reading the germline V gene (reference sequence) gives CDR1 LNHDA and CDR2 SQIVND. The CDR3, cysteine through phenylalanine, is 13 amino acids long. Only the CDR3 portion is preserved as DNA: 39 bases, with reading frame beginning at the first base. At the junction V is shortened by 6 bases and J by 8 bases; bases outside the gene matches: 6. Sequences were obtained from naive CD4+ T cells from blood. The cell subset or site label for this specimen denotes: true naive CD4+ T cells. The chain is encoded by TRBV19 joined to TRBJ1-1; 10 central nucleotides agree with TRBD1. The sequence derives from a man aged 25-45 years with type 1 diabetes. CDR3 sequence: CASRDRGPDEAFF. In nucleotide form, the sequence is TGTGCCAGTAGAGACAGGGGGCCGGACGAAGCTTTCTTT.